This T cell receptor beta chain was profiled in a study of naive and memory T cell subsets. An equimolar mix of two oligonucleotides served as the beta constant-region primer for TRBC1 and TRBC2. Ligated cDNA was amplified by four rounds of PCR with nested alpha and beta constant-region primers and SP2. One entry per CDR3 protein results from TCRdb running MiXCR on the UMI-ligation and nested PCR reads. The sample carries about 90,000 distinct CDR3 sequences, over 9% recorded once. Notes on this clonotype: As yet, its antigen is unknown.

The germline V gene encodes CDR1 GTSNPN and CDR2 SVGIG (reference sequence). This CDR3 is 12 amino acids long. V dropped 5 bases and J dropped 4; count of bases not matched to a gene: 4. Study observations and caveats: Clonotypes are single alpha or beta chains, not paired receptors. In naive cells, over 95% of TCR sequences were seen only once. Naive repertoires, especially CD8, held a few larger clonotypes, possibly memory cells re-expressing CD45RA.

Cells stained for CD3, CD4, CD8, CD45RA and CD27 were sorted into four subsets. The chain joins TRBV30 to TRBJ1-1; 7 bases align to TRBD1. The material sequenced was naive CD4+ T cells from blood. The sequence derives from a human donor in good health. In DNA form, the CDR3 reads TGTGCCTGGGACAGGGTTAGCACTGAAGCTTTCTTT. This encodes CAWDRVSTEAFF.